Below, one TCR beta chain is given with its context. The antigen remains unidentified. In germline, CDR1 is KGHDR, CDR2 SFDVKD. The CDR3 length is 12 residues. Trimming took 5 bases from V and 3 from J, leaving 4 bases between them. Each TCR library used 500 ng of total RNA and a linear amplification protocol. TCRdb reprocessed the reads with MiXCR, giving one entry per CDR3 protein. Of 150,000 to 200,000 distinct CDR3 sequences in the sample, 74% were seen once. These data originate in a study of healthy donors' naive CD4 and CD8 T cells. Across the study: Three donor age groups were sampled: 20-25, 40-50 and 60-70 years; half female.

Study results and limitations: Negatively charged CDR3s marked CD8+ lineage; positively charged CDR3s marked CD4+ lineage.

The sequence was collected from a pool of human donors in good health; the sample pools cells from several healthy donors. This rearrangement joins TRBV24-1 to TRBJ2-4; D is ambiguous. Specimen: naive CD4+ and CD8+ T cells sorted from blood, pooled from several donors. In DNA form, the CDR3 reads TGTGCCACCAGTGGGGACAAAAACATTCAGTACTTC. Protein: CATSGDKNIQYF.